A selection of T cell receptor beta chains follows, all from one sample in a study of blood T cell repertoires in COVID-19. TCRdb's copy holds only in-frame clones and misses some; the assay was immunoSEQ multiplex PCR. The sample lists about 250,000 clones, about 90% occurring once. Sequenced material: peripheral blood. Every receptor here comes from an elderly man with acute or convalescent COVID-19. Each CDR3 is given with its conserved first and last residue. Fields, in order: J gene, V gene, D gene, CDR3 protein, CDR3 DNA. The D gene is left open where the match is weak.

j_call: TRBJ2-7; v_call: TRBV29-1; d_call: -; cdr3_aa: CSVDVETGTQVAYEQYF; cdr3_nt: TGCAGCGTTGATGTTGAGACCGGGACTCAGGTAGCCTACGAGCAGTACTTC
j_call: TRBJ2-2; v_call: TRBV12-3/TRBV12-4; d_call: -; cdr3_aa: CASSPTDTGELFF; cdr3_nt: TGTGCCAGCAGTCCCACGGACACCGGGGAGCTGTTTTTT
j_call: TRBJ1-5; v_call: TRBV7-6; d_call: TRBD1; cdr3_aa: CASSPGGNLGNQPQHF; cdr3_nt: TGTGCCAGCAGCCCAGGGGGGAACCTTGGCAATCAGCCCCAGCATTTT
j_call: TRBJ2-1; v_call: TRBV4-2; d_call: TRBD2; cdr3_aa: CASSQETGGGYNEQFF; cdr3_nt: TGTGCCAGCAGCCAAGAAACGGGAGGGGGCTACAATGAGCAGTTCTTC
j_call: TRBJ1-5; v_call: TRBV6-4; d_call: TRBD1; cdr3_aa: CASNDTHPGQGNQPQHF; cdr3_nt: TGTGCCAGCAACGATACCCATCCTGGACAGGGCAATCAGCCCCAGCATTTT
j_call: TRBJ2-3; v_call: TRBV6-5; d_call: TRBD2; cdr3_aa: CASSYGAGGGTDTQYF; cdr3_nt: TGTGCCAGCAGTTACGGGGCGGGAGGCGGCACAGATACGCAGTATTTT
j_call: TRBJ2-7; v_call: TRBV11-3; d_call: TRBD2; cdr3_aa: CASTWRDYSYEQYF; cdr3_nt: TGTGCCAGCACATGGAGGGACTATTCCTACGAGCAGTACTTC
j_call: TRBJ1-1; v_call: TRBV28; d_call: -; cdr3_aa: CASIGLPRGTEAFF; cdr3_nt: TGTGCCAGCATCGGACTACCGAGGGGCACTGAAGCTTTCTTT
j_call: TRBJ2-6; v_call: TRBV28; d_call: TRBD2; cdr3_aa: CASKSALTGGYSGANVLTF; cdr3_nt: TGTGCCAGCAAATCAGCCCTAACGGGAGGGTACTCTGGGGCCAACGTCCTGACTTTC
j_call: TRBJ1-6; v_call: TRBV13; d_call: -; cdr3_aa: CASSLNRVNSPLHF; cdr3_nt: TGTGCCAGCAGCTTAAACAGGGTTAATTCACCCCTCCACTTT